This T cell receptor beta chain was identified during a study of Graves' ophthalmopathy and Graves' hyperthyroidism. Ophthalmopathy in the donors was of moderate-to-severe activity, with CAS ≥3, NOSPECS ≥4 and duration under 3 months. V lost 7 bases to trimming and J lost 2 bases, with 12 bases between them. Looked up from germline, CDR1 is SQVTM and CDR2 is ANQGSEA. The CDR3 extends over 12 amino acids. Many counts were recorded for this clonotype. The sequenced template was RNA, covering the TCR beta CDR3 region. Amplification began with first-round RT-PCR using HTBI primers, then second-round multiplex PCR was performed. TCRdb fed the multiplex PCR reads into MiXCR, producing one record per CDR3 protein. The table records nearly 400,000 distinct CDR3 sequences, about a sixth of them present only once.

This TCR came from a woman under 30 with Graves' ophthalmopathy. The chain recombines TRBV29-1 with TRBJ2-7; D is possibly TRBD1 or TRBD2 (5 bases each). Material: peripheral blood. The CDR3 is CSAGPGPYEQYF. In DNA, the CDR3 is TGCAGCGCCGGGCCGGGGCCCTACGAGCAGTACTTC.